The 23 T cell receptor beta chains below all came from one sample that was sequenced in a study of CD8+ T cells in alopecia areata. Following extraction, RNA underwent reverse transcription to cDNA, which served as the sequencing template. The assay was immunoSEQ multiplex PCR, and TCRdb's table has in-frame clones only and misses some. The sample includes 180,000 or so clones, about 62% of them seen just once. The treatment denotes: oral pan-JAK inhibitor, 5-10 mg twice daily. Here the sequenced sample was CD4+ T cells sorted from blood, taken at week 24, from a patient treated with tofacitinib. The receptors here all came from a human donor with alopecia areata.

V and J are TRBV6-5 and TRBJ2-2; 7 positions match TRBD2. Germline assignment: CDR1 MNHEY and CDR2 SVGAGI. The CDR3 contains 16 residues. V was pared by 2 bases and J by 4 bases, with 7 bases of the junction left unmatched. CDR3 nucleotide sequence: TGTGCCAGCAGTTACGATCTAGCGGTGGGCACCGGGGAGCTGTTTTTT. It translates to CASSYDLAVGTGELFF.

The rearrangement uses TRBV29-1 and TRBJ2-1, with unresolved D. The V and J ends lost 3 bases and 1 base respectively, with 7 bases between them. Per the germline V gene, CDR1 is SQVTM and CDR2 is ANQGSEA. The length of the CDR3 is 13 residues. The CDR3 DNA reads TGCAGCGTTGAGAAGGGTTCCTACAATGAGCAGTTCTTC. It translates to CSVEKGSYNEQFF.

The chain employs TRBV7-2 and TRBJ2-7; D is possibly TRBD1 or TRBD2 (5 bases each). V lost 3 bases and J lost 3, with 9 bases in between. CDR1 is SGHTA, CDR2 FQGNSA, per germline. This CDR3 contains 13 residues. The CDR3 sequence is CASSFDGGYEQYF. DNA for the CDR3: TGTGCCAGCAGCTTCGATGGGGGCTACGAGCAGTACTTC. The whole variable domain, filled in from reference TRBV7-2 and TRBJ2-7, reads GAGVSQSPSNKVTEKGKDVELRCDPISGHTALYWYRQSLGQGLEFLIYFQGNSAPDKSGLPSDRFSAERTGGSVSTLTIQRTQQEDSAVYLCASSFDGGYEQYFGPGTRLTVT.

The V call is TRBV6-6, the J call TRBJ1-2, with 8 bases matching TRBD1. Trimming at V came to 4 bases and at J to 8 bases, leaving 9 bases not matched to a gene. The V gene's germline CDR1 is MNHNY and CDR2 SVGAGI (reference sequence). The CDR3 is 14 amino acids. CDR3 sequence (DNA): TGTGCCAGCAGTTCCCCGGACAGGGCTGAAGGCTACACCTTC. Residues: CASSSPDRAEGYTF.

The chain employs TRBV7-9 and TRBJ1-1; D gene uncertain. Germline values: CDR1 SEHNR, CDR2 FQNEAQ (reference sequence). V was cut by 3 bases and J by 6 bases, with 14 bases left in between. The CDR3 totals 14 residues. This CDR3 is CASSLVGARAEAFF. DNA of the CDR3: TGTGCCAGCAGCTTGGTGGGTGCGAGGGCTGAAGCTTTCTTT.

The CDR3 spells CASSLGRSYEQYF. CDR3 nucleotides: TGCGCCAGCAGCTTGGGCCGCTCCTACGAGCAGTACTTC. V gene TRBV5-1 combines with J gene TRBJ2-7; D not resolved. Trimming left V 0 bases short and J 0 bases short, with 4 bases between. The CDR3 extends over 13 amino acids. CDR1 and CDR2 (germline): SGHRS, YFSETQ.

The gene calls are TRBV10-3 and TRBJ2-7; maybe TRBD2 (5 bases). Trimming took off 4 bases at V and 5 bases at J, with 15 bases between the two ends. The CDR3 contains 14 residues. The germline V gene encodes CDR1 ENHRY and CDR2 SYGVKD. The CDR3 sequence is CAISAEDGLDEQYF. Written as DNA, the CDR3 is TGTGCCATCAGTGCGGAGGACGGCCTGGACGAGCAGTACTTC.

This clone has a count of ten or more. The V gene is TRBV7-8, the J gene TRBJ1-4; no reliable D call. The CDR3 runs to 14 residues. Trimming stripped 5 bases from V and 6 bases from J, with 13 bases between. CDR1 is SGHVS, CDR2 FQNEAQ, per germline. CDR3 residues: CASSPPGYDEKLFF. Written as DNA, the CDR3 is TGTGCCAGCAGCCCCCCGGGCTACGATGAAAAACTGTTTTTT.

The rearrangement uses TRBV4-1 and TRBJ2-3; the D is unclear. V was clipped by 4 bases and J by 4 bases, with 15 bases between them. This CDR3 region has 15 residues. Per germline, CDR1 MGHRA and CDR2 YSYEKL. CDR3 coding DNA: TGCGCCAGCAGCCTAACAACTGCTGGGTCAGATACGCAGTATTTT. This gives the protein CASSLTTAGSDTQYF.

CDR3 amino acids: CASRGASSYNEQFF. CDR3 DNA sequence: TGTGCCAGCAGGGGGGCTAGCAGCTACAATGAGCAGTTCTTC. The chain joins TRBV5-6 to TRBJ2-1, with a possible D match to TRBD1 (6 bases). This CDR3 is 14 amino acids long. V was trimmed by 5 bases and J by 3 bases, leaving 12 bases between them. Germline assignment: CDR1 SGHDT and CDR2 YYEEEE.

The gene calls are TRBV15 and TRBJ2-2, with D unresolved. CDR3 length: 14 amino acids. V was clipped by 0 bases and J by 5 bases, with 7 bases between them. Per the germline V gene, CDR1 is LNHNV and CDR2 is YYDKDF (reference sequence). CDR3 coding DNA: TGTGCCACCAGCAGAGATACCGTTACCGGGGAGCTGTTTTTT. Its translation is CATSRDTVTGELFF. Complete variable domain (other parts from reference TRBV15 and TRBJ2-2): DAMVIQNPRYQVTQFGKPVTLSCSQTLNHNVMYWYQQKSSQAPKLLFHYYDKDFNNEADTPDNFQSRRPNTSFCFLDIRSPGLGDTAMYLCATSRDTVTGELFFGEGSRLTVL.

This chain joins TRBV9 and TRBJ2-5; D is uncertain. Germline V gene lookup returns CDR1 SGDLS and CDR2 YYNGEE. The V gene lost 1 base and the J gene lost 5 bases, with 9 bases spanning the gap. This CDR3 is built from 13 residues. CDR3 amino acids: CASSVNMGETQYF. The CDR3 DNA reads TGTGCCAGCAGCGTAAATATGGGGGAGACCCAGTACTTC. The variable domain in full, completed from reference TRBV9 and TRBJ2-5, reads DSGVTQTPKHLITATGQRVTLRCSPRSGDLSVYWYQQSLDQGLQFLIQYYNGEERAKGNILERFSAQQFPDLHSELNLSSLELGDSALYFCASSVNMGETQYFGPGTRLLVL.

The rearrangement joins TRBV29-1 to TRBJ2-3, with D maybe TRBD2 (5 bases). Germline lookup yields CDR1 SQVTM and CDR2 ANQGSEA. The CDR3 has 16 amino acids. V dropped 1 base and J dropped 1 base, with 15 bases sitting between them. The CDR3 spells CSVEAGVSYGTDTQYF. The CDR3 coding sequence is TGCAGCGTTGAAGCCGGGGTGTCCTACGGCACAGATACGCAGTATTTT.

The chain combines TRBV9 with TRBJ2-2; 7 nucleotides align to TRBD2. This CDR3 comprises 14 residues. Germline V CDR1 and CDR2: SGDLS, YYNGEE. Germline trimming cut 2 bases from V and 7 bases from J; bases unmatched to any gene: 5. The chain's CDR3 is CASSVQRGGGELFF. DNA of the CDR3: TGTGCCAGCAGCGTGCAGCGGGGCGGCGGGGAGCTGTTTTTT.

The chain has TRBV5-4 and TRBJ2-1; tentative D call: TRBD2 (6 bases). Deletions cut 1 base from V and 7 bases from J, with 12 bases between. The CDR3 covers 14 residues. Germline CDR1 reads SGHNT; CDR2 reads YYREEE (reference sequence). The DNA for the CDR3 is TGTGCCAGCAGCTTGTCCGGGAGCGGGAATGAGCAGTTCTTC. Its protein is CASSLSGSGNEQFF.

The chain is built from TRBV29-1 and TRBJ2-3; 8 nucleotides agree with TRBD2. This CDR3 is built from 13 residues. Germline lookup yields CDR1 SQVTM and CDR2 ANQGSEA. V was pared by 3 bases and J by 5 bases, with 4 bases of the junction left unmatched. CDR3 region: CSVERGAGDTQYF. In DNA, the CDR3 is TGCAGCGTTGAGCGGGGGGCAGGAGATACGCAGTATTTT.

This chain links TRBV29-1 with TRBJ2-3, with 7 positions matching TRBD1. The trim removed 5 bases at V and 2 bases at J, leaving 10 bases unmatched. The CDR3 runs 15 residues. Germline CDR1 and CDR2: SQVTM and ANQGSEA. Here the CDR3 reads CSVQSGTANTDTQYF. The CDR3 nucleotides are TGCAGCGTTCAATCCGGGACAGCCAACACAGATACGCAGTATTTT.

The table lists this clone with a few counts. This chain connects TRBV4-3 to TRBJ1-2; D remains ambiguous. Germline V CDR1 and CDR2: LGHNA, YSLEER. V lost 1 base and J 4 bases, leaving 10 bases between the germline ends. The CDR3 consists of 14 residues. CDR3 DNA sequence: TGCGCCAGCAGCCAAGCCGGCGGAACCTATGGCTACACCTTC. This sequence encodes CASSQAGGTYGYTF.

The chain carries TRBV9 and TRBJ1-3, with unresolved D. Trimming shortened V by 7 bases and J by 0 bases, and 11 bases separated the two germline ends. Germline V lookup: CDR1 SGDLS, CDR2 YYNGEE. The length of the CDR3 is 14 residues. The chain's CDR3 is CASARDTSGNTIYF. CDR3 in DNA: TGTGCCAGCGCACGGGATACCTCTGGAAACACCATATATTTT.

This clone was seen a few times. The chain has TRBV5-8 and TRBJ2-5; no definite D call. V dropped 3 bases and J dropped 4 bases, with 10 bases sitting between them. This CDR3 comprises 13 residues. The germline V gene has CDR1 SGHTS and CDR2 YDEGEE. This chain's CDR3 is CASSSGERETQYF. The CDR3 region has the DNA TGTGCCAGCAGCTCTGGGGAACGAGAGACCCAGTACTTC.

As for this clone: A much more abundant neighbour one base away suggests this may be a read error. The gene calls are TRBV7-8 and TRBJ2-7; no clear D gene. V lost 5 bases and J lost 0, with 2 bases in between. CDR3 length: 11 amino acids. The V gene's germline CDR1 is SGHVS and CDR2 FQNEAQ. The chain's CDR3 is CASSTSYEQYF. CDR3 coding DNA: TGTGCCAGCAGCACCTCCTACGAGCAGTACTTC.

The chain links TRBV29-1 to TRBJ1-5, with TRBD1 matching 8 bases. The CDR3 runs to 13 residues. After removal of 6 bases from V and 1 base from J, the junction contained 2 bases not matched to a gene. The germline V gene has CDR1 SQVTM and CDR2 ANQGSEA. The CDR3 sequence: CSVGDRSNQPQHF. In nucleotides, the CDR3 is TGCAGCGTGGGGGACAGGAGCAATCAGCCCCAGCATTTT.

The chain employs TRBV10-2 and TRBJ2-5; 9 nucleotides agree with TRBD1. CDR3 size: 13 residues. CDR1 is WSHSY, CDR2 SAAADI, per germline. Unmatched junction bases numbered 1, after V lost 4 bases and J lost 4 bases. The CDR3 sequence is CASSVGQGETQYF. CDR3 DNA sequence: TGCGCCAGCAGTGTGGGACAGGGAGAGACCCAGTACTTC.